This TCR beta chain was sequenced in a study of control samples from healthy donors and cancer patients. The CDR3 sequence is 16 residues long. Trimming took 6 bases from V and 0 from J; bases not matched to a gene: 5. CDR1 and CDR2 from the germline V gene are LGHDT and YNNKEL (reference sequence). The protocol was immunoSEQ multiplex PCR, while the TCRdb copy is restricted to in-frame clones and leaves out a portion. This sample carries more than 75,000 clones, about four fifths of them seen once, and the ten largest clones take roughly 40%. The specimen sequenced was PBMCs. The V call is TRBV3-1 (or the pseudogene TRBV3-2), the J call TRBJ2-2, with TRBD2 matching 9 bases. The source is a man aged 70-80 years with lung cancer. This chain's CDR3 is CASSLSGGANTGELFF. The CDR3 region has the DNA TGTGCCAGCAGTCTTAGCGGGGGCGCGAACACCGGGGAGCTGTTTTTT.